This TCR beta chain was sequenced during a study of cytomegalovirus exposure and HLA in healthy donors. General study findings and limits: Cytomegalovirus-associated TCR beta chains were listed, numbering roughly 150. Rare TCR sequences predominated, though certain public TCRs were found in many donors. Later analysis showed TCR association rates varying by HLA locus, highest for DRB1 and lowest for HLA-C.

In its sample, this clone was seen once. Its antigen is not known. PCR primers comprised 60 Vbeta and 13 Jbeta primers. As originally analysed: Unique TCR beta chains numbered about 80 million in a later analysis, with around 11 million shared. Libraries were prepared by immunoSEQ multiplex PCR; TCRdb keeps only in-frame clonotypes and omits some of them. V and J calls and clone size are copied from that table; D and trimming were computed from the DNA. The table has under 200,000 clones, around 75% seen once. Germline V lookup: CDR1 KGHSH, CDR2 LQKENI. The CDR3 sequence is 13 residues long. V shed 7 bases and J 7 bases; nucleotides not matched to a gene: 4.

The sequence derives from a male donor in good health and CMV-seronegative. The sample comprised PBMCs. The J gene is TRBJ1-4, the V gene TRBV18, with 9 bases that match TRBD1. CDR3 bases: TGTGCCAGCTTTACAGGGGGCGTTGAAAAACTGTTTTTT. It translates to CASFTGGVEKLFF.